What follows describes a single T cell receptor beta chain. One base away there is no much larger clone; base qualities are not given. The sample's time point label is to be understood as: cells obtained before transplantation from donor or recipient. In the mixed lymphocyte reactions, roughly 200,000 CFSE-labeled pre-transplant responders were plated with roughly 200,000 irradiated violet-dye-labeled stimulators and cultured for 5 to 7 days. Proliferating CD3+CD4+CFSE-low and CD3+CD8+CFSE-low responder cells were FACS-sorted on a BD Influx sorter after the mixed lymphocyte reaction. The trim is 7 bases for V and 11 bases for J, with a gap of 29 bases between the germline ends. From the germline V gene (reference sequence), CDR1 is MNHEY and CDR2 is SMNVEV. CDR3 length: 16 amino acids, cysteine to phenylalanine. Only the CDR3 portion is preserved as DNA: 48 bases, with reading frame beginning at the first base.

These data belong to a study of graft-versus-host responses after intestinal transplantation (dated by TCRdb to the early 2020s). At the level of the whole study: Multivisceral, liver-intestinal, or isolated intestinal transplants were received by the recipients. Every recipient was given anti-thymocyte globulin induction, then maintenance tacrolimus and steroids for about three years. Graft-versus-host and host-versus-graft alloreactive T cell clones were tracked in the graft, circulation and bone marrow after intestinal transplantation using bulk TCR-beta CDR3 sequencing. Alloreactive clones were identified by sequencing pre-transplant mixed lymphocyte reaction products and comparing them with unstimulated pre-transplant donor and recipient T cells. Of the 20 to 30 intestinal transplant recipients enrolled in the cohort, one of whom was a retransplant, a few patients without pretransplant specimens were excluded. Donor T cell macrochimerism was defined as a peak of at least 4% donor T cells among recipient peripheral blood mononuclear cells. Rather than going through the commercial service, samples from a few later patients were sequenced in-house on an Illumina MiSeq and processed with MiXCR.

Summary of the overall study and its limitations: Peak levels of circulating GvH clones were associated with declines in HvG clones early after transplant. Patients with donor T cell macrochimerism had high GvH to HvG T cell clonal ratios in their allografts. The conclusions were limited by the relatively low number and heterogeneity of the intestinal transplant patients. GvH clones turned up in recipient bone marrow, with some appearing earlier in ileal mucosa or blood, a pattern consistent with an intestinal mucosal origin.

Receptor libraries were prepared by the immunoSEQ multiplex PCR assay. For most patients, genomic DNA was isolated using the Qiagen DNeasy Blood and Tissue Kit and was shipped frozen to Adaptive Biotechnologies for TCR sequencing. For most patients, high-throughput TCR-beta CDR3 sequencing of genomic DNA was performed by Adaptive Biotechnologies. As for the original processing: TCR sequencing data for over 15 patients were retrieved from Adaptive's ImmunoSEQ software; a few other patients were processed with MiXCR and VDJtools. To correct CD4 versus CD8 sorting errors, sequences present in both subsets at a frequency ratio below 5:1 were removed. CDR3 nucleotide sequences shared between donor and recipient were removed because the origin of such sequences could not be assigned. To be classed as alloreactive, a clone needed at least 2-fold expansion over unstimulated cells and a minimum CFSE-low frequency of 0.002% (template counts) or 0.001% (read counts). A clone was considered mappable if detected in the sequenced pre-transplant spleen, lymph node, or MLR CFSE-low populations of the donor or recipient. Cumulative frequency of alloreactive clones was calculated as a percentage of all sequences weighted by copy number. Here the immuneACCESS table is served through TCRdb, limited to in-frame sequences with V and J called. Missing clones are a known gap in these copies; in checked studies unresolved V genes cover under half, and the rest lacks a known reason. V and J calls and clone size are copied from that table; D and trimming were computed from the DNA. This sample is represented by more than 6,500 clones; roughly 24% of them were singletons. Approximately 5% of the sample lies in the top ten.

The TCR comes from a human patient who received an intestinal transplant. The input for sequencing was alloreactive CD4+ T cells from a mixed lymphocyte reaction culture, taken before intestinal transplant. What the cell subset or site label conveys for this sample: CFSE-low proliferating T cells sorted from roughly 6-day pre-transplant mixed lymphocyte reaction (GvH or HvG direction). This chain is built from TRBV27 and TRBJ1-1; a tentative D call is TRBD1 (5 bases match). The DNA reads TGTGCCAGCATTCCTGCCCATCCTGGGGGAACTTCGCCGGCTTTCTTT. This encodes CASIPAHPGGTSPAFF.